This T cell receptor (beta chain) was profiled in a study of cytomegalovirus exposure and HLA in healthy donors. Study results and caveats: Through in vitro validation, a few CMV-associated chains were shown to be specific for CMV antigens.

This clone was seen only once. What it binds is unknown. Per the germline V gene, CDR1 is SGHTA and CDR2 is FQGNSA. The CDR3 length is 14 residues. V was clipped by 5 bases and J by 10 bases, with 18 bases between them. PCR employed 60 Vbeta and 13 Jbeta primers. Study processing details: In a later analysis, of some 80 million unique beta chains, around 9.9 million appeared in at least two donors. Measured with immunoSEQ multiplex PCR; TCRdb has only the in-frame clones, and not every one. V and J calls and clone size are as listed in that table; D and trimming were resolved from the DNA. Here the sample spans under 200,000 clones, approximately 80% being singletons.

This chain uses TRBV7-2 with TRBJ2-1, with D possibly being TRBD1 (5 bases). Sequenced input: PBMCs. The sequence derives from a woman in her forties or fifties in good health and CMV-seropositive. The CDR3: CASSASGVRAEQFF. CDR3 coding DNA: TGTGCCAGCAGCGCTTCGGGTGTCAGGGCGGAGCAGTTCTTC.